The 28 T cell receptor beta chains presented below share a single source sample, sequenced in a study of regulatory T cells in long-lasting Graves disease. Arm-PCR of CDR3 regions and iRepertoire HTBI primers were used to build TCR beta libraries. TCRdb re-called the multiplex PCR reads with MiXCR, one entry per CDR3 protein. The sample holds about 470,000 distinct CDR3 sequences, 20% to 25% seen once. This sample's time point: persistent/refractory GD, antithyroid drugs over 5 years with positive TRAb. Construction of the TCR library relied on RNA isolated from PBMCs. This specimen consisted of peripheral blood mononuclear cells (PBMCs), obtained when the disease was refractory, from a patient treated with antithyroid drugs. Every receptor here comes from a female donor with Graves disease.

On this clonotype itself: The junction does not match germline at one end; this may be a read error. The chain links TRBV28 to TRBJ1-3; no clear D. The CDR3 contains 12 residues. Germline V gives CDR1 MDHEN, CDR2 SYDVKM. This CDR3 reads CAGSMAGNTIYF. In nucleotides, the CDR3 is TGTGCCGGCAGCATGGCGGGAAACACCATATATTTT. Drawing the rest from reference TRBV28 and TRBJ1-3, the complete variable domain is DVKVTQSSRYLVKRTGEKVFLECVQDMDHENMFWYRQDPGLGLRLIYFSYDVKMKEKGDIPEGYSVSREKKERFSLILESASTNQTSMYLCAGSMAGNTIYFGEGSWLTVV.

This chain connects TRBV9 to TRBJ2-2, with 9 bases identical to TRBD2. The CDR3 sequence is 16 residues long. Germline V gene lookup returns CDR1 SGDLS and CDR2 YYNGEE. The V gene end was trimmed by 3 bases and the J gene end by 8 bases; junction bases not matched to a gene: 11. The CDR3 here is CASSDPLAGTSGELFF. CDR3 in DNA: TGTGCCAGCAGCGACCCCCTAGCGGGAACATCTGGGGAGCTGTTTTTT.

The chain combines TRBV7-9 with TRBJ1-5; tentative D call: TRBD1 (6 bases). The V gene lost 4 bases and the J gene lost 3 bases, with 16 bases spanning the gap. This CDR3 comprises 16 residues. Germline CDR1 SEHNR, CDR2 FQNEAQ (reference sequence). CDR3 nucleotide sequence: TGTGCCAGCAGCTCGGGGGCGGCTTTTAACAATCAGCCCCAGCATTTT. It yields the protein CASSSGAAFNNQPQHF.

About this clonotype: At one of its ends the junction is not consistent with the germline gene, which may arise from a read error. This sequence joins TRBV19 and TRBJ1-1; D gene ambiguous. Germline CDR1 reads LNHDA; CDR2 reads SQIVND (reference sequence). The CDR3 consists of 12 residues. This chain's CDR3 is CASSGVKTEAFF. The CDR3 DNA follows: TGTGCCAGTAGTGGGGTGAAAACTGAAGCTTTCTTT.

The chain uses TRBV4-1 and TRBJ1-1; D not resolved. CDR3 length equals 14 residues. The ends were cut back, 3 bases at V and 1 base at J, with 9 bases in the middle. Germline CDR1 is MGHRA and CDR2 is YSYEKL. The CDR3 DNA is TGCGCCAGCAGCCACCTTCTAGGGAACACTGAAGCTTTCTTT. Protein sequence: CASSHLLGNTEAFF.

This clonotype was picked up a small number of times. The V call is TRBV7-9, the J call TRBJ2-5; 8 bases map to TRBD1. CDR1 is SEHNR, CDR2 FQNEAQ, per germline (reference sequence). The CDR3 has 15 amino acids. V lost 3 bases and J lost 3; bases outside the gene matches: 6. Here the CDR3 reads CASSFPLQGEETQYF. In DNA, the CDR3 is TGTGCCAGCAGCTTCCCCTTACAGGGGGAAGAGACCCAGTACTTC.

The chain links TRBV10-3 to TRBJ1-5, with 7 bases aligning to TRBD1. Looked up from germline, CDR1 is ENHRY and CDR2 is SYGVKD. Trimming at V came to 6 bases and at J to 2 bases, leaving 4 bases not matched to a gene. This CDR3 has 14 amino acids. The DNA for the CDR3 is TGTGCCATCAGCCCCGACAGGGGCAATCAGCCCCAGCATTTT. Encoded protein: CAISPDRGNQPQHF.

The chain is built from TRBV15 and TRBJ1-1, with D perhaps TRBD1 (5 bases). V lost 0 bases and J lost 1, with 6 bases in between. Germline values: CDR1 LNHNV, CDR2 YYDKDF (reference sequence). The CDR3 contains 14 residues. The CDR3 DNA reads TGTGCCACCAGCAGAGATGGGACGAACACTGAAGCTTTCTTT. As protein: CATSRDGTNTEAFF.

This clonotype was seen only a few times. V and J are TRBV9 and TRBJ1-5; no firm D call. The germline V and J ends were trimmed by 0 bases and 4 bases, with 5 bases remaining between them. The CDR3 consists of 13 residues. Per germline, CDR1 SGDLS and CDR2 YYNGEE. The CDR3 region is CASSVEENQPQHF. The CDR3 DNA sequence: TGTGCCAGCAGCGTAGAAGAAAATCAGCCCCAGCATTTT.

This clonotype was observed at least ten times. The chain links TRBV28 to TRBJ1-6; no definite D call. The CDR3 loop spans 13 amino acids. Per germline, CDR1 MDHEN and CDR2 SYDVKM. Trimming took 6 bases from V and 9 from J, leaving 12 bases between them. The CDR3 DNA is TGTGCCAGCAGCCCTACGGTGTTTTCACCCCTCCACTTT. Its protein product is CASSPTVFSPLHF.

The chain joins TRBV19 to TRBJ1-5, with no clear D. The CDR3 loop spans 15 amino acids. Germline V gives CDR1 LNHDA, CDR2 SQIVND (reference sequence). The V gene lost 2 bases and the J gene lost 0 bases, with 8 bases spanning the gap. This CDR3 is CASSIFGSSNQPQHF. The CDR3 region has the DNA TGTGCCAGTAGTATATTTGGCAGTAGCAATCAGCCCCAGCATTTT.

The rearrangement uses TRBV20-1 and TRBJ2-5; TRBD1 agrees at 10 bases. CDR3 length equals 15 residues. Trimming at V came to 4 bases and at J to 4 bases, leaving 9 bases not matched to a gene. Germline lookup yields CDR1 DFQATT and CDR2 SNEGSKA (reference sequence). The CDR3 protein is CSATWDRGWRETQYF. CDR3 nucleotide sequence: TGCAGTGCTACCTGGGACAGGGGATGGAGAGAGACCCAGTACTTC.

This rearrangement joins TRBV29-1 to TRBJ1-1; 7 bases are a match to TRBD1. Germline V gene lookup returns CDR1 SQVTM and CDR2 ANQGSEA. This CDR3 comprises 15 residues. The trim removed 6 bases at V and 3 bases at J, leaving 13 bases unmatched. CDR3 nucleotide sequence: TGCAGCGTCTCAGGGGGAGATAGCAGGGACACTGAAGCTTTCTTT. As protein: CSVSGGDSRDTEAFF.

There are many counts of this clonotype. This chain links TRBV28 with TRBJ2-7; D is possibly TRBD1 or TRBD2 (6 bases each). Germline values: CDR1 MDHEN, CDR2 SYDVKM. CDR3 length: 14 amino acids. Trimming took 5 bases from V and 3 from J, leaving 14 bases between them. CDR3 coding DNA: TGTGCCAGCAGTGACCAGGGGACTGACTACGAGCAGTACTTC. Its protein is CASSDQGTDYEQYF. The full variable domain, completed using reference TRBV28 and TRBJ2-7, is DVKVTQSSRYLVKRTGEKVFLECVQDMDHENMFWYRQDPGLGLRLIYFSYDVKMKEKGDIPEGYSVSREKKERFSLILESASTNQTSMYLCASSDQGTDYEQYFGPGTRLTVT.

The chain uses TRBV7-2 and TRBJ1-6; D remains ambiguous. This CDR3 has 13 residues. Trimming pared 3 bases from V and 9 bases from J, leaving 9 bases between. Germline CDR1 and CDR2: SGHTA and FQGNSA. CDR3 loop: CASSFGTISPLHF. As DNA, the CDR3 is TGTGCCAGCAGCTTTGGAACGATTTCACCCCTCCACTTT. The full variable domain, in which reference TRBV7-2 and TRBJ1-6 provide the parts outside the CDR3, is GAGVSQSPSNKVTEKGKDVELRCDPISGHTALYWYRQSLGQGLEFLIYFQGNSAPDKSGLPSDRFSAERTGGSVSTLTIQRTQQEDSAVYLCASSFGTISPLHFGNGTRLTVT.

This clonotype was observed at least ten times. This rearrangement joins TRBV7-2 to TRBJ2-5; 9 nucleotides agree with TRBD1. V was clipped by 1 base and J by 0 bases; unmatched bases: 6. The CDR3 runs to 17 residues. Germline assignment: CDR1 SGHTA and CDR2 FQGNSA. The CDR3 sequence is CASSLEVTGGYQETQYF. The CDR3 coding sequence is TGTGCCAGCAGCTTAGAAGTGACAGGGGGGTACCAAGAGACCCAGTACTTC.

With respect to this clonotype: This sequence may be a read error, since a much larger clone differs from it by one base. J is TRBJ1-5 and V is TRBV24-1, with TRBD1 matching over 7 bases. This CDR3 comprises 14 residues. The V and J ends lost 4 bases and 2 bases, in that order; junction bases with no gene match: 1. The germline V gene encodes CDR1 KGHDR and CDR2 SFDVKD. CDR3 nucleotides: TGTGCCACCAGTGAAACAGGGGGCAATCAGCCCCAGCATTTT. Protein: CATSETGGNQPQHF.

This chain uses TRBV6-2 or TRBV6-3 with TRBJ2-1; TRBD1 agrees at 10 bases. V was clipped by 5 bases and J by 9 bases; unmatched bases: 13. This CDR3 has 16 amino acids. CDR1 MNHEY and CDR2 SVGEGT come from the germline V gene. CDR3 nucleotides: TGTGCCAGCAGTACCCCCTTGGGACAGGGGTCTGGTGAGCAGTTCTTC. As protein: CASSTPLGQGSGEQFF.

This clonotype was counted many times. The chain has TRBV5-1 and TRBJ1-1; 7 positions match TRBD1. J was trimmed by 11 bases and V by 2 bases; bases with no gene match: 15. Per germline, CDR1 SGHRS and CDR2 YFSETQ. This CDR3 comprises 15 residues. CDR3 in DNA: TGCGCCAGCAGCTTTACCGGGACAGACGCGGGCTGGGCTTTCTTT. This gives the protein CASSFTGTDAGWAFF. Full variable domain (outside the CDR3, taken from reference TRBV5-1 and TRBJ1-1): KAGVTQTPRYLIKTRGQQVTLSCSPISGHRSVSWYQQTPGQGLQFLFEYFSETQRNKGNFPGRFSGRQFSNSRSEMNVSTLELGDSALYLCASSFTGTDAGWAFFGQGTRLTVV.

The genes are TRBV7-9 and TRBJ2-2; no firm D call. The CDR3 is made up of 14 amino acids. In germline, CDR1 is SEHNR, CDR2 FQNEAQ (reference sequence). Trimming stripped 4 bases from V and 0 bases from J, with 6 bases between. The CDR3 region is CASSSTTNTGELFF. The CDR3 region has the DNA TGTGCCAGCAGCTCAACTACGAACACCGGGGAGCTGTTTTTT.

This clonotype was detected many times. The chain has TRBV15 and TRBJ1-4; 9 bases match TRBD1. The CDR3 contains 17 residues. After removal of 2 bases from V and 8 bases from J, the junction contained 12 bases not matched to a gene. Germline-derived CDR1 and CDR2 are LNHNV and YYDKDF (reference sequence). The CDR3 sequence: CATSRHGTGLIYEKLFF. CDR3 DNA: TGTGCCACCAGCAGACATGGGACAGGGCTAATATACGAAAAACTGTTTTTT.

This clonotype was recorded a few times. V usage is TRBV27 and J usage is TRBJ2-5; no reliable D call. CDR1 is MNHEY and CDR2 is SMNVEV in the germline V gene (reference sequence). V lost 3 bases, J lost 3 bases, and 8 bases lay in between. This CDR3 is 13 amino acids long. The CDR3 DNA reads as TGTGCCAGCAGTTTTTTAACGGAAGAGACCCAGTACTTC. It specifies CASSFLTEETQYF.

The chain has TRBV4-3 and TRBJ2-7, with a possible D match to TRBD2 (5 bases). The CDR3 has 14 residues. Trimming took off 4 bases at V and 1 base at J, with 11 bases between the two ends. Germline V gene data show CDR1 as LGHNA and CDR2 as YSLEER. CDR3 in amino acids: CASSREDSSYEQYF. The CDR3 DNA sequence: TGCGCCAGCAGCCGAGAGGACTCGTCCTACGAGCAGTACTTC.

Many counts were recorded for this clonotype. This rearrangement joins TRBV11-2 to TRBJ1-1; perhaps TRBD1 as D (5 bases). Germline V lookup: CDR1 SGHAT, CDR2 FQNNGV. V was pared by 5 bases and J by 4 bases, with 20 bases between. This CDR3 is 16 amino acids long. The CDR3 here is CASSHPTPGGGTEAFF. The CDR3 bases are TGTGCCAGCAGCCATCCGACCCCGGGGGGTGGCACTGAAGCTTTCTTT. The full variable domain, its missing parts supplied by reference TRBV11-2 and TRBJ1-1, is EAGVAQSPRYKIIEKRQSVAFWCNPISGHATLYWYQQILGQGPKLLIQFQNNGVVDDSQLPKDRFSAERLKGVDSTLKIQPAKLEDSAVYLCASSHPTPGGGTEAFFGQGTRLTVV.

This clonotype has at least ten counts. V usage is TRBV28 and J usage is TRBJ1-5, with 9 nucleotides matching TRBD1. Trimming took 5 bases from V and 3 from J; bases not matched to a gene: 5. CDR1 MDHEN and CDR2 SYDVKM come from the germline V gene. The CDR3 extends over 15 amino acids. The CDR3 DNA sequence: TGTGCCAGCAGTACAGGGGGCTCTCTCAATCAGCCCCAGCATTTT. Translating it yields CASSTGGSLNQPQHF.

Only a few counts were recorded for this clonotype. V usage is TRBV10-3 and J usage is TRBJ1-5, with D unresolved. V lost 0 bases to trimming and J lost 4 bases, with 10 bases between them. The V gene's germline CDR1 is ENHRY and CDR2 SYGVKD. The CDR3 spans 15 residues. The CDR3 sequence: CAISESVGVNQPQHF. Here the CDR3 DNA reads TGTGCCATCAGTGAGTCAGTCGGGGTTAATCAGCCCCAGCATTTT.

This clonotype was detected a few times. CDR3 sequence: CASSSQGSRGNQPQHF. For the CDR3, the DNA is TGTGCCAGCAGCTCCCAGGGGAGTCGCGGCAATCAGCCCCAGCATTTT. This rearrangement joins TRBV7-2 to TRBJ1-5, with a weak D call TRBD1 (6 bases). V lost 4 bases, J lost 2 bases, and 15 bases lay in between. The CDR3 extends over 16 amino acids. In germline, CDR1 is SGHTA, CDR2 FQGNSA.

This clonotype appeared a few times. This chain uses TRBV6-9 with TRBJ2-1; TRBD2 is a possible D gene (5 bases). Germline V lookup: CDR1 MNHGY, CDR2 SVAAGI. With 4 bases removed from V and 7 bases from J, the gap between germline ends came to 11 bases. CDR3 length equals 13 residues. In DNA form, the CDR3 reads TGTGCCAGCAGTTCTGGGAGTCGGAATGAGCAGTTCTTC. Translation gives CASSSGSRNEQFF.